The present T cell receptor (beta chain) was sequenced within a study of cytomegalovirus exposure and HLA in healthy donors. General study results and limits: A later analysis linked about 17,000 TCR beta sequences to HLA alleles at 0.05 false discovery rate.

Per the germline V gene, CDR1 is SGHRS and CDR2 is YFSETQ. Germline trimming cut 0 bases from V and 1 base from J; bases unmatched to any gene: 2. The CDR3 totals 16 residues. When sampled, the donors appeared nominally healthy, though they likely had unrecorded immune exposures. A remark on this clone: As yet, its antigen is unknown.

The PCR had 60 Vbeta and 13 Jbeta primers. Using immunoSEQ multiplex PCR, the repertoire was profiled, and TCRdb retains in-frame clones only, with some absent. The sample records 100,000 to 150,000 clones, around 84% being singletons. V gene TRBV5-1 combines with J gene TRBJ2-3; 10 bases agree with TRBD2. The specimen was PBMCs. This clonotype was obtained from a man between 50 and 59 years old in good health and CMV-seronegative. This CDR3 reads CASSLELAGGTDTQYF. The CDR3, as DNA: TGCGCCAGCAGCTTGGAGCTAGCGGGGGGCACAGATACGCAGTATTTT.